This T cell receptor (beta chain) is drawn from a study of blood T cell repertoires in COVID-19. Study-wide background: Material from acute and convalescent COVID-19 was sourced from the United States, Italy and Spain. From T cells, B-cell-depleted T cells, or PBMCs came the material, which was cDNA or gDNA.

In the source study's methods: Amplification of reference gene primers provided the estimated nucleated cell counts. Profiling relied on immunoSEQ multiplex PCR, and the TCRdb table lists in-frame clones only, not all of them. D and trimming come from the DNA, and the V and J calls and clone size come from that table. The sample holds roughly 56,000 clones, more than 75% seen once. The junction had 9 bases not matched to a gene; V was cut back by 4 bases and J by 6 bases. There are 15 residues in the CDR3. Germline-derived CDR1 and CDR2 are WNHNN and SYGVQD (reference sequence). This sequence joins TRBV10-1 and TRBJ2-1; 7 nucleotides line up with TRBD2. This receptor was identified in a man aged 45-60 years with active COVID-19. The material sequenced was peripheral blood. The CDR3 reads CASSAPGGGSNEQFF. The CDR3 DNA reads TGCGCCAGCAGTGCCCCCGGGGGAGGGAGCAATGAGCAGTTCTTC.